These 5 T cell receptor beta chains originate from one sample sequenced in a study of shared clonotypes between healthy human individuals. Method: immunoSEQ multiplex PCR; TCRdb's copy keeps in-frame clones and lacks some. The sample shows 2 million to 2.5 million clones, approximately 93% of them seen only once. Sample: naive CD4+ T cells from PBMCs. Subset given: CD45RA+ positively selected. These receptors all come from a man aged 18 to 35 in good health. Some clones in this sample may be carry-over from other donors' samples.

A single count supports this clone. This chain uses TRBV27 with TRBJ1-2; TRBD1 might be the D (6 bases). Germline V gene sequence: CDR1 MNHEY, CDR2 SMNVEV (reference sequence). This CDR3 has 14 amino acids. The germline V and J ends were trimmed by 2 bases and 4 bases, with 11 bases remaining between them. The CDR3 nucleotides are TGTGCCAGCAGTTTACGGGCACAGGGCTATGGCTACACCTTC. It encodes CASSLRAQGYGYTF.

The gene calls are TRBV9 and TRBJ1-2, with TRBD1 matching over 7 bases. Trimming cost V 0 bases and J 4 bases; bases outside gene matches: 6. CDR3 length: 15 amino acids. Per the germline V gene, CDR1 is SGDLS and CDR2 is YYNGEE. CDR3 residues: CASSVGDSRFYGYTF. Here the CDR3 DNA reads TGTGCCAGCAGCGTAGGGGACAGCCGATTCTATGGCTACACCTTC.

The chain is built from TRBV11-3 and TRBJ2-2, with 12 bases matching TRBD2. This CDR3 is 18 amino acids long. The ends lost 5 bases at V and 0 bases at J; junction bases unmatched: 7. Germline V gene lookup returns CDR1 SGHNT and CDR2 YENEEA. This CDR3 is CASSPNRTSGTNTGELFF. In DNA, the CDR3 is TGTGCCAGCAGCCCGAACAGGACTAGCGGGACGAACACCGGGGAGCTGTTTTTT.

The CDR3 spells CASSPGDRGDGETQYF. DNA of the CDR3: TGTGCCAGCTCACCGGGGGACAGGGGGGACGGAGAGACCCAGTACTTC. The rearrangement links TRBV18 to TRBJ2-5; 11 bases match TRBD1. The V gene end was trimmed by 3 bases and the J gene end by 4 bases; junction bases not matched to a gene: 7. The CDR3 totals 16 residues. Germline values: CDR1 KGHSH, CDR2 LQKENI.

This chain joins TRBV28 and TRBJ2-3; 9 bases line up with TRBD1. CDR1 is MDHEN and CDR2 is SYDVKM in the germline V gene. The V and J ends lost 6 bases and 0 bases, in that order; junction bases with no gene match: 7. The CDR3 is made up of 16 amino acids. CDR3 sequence (DNA): TGTGCCAGCAGATCCCGACAGGGGGGGAGCACAGATACGCAGTATTTT. This sequence encodes CASRSRQGGSTDTQYF.